This T cell receptor (beta chain) was obtained from a study of T cell changes during pregnancy in multiple sclerosis. Clones were read by immunoSEQ multiplex PCR, and TCRdb kept only the in-frame ones, dropping some. The repertoire holds 75,000 to 95,000 clones, with around 90% as singletons. The CDR3 is made up of 16 amino acids. The ends lost 5 bases at V and 10 bases at J; junction bases unmatched: 11. Per germline, CDR1 SGHVS and CDR2 FQNEAQ. This chain joins TRBV7-8 and TRBJ2-3; 14 nucleotides match TRBD2. This specimen was peripheral blood, taken in the first trimester of pregnancy. The sequence derives from a female donor in good health, enrolled as a control in a pregnancy study. CDR3 sequence (DNA): TGTGCCAGCAGCATGCCGACTAGCGGGGGGGATGGTTCGCAGTATTTT. Amino acids: CASSMPTSGGDGSQYF.